This TCR beta chain was captured by sequencing in a study of T cells in localized non-small cell lung cancer. Generated by immunoSEQ multiplex PCR, the TCRdb table keeps only in-frame clones and is missing some. Found here are about 11,000 clones, 80% to 90% of them singletons; the top ten hold around 21%. J gave up 7 bases and V 1 base, and 8 bases lay outside the gene matches. The CDR3 extends over 16 amino acids. In germline, CDR1 is MNHNS, CDR2 SASEGT. This clonotype was obtained from a female donor older than 55 with stage II lung adenocarcinoma. This specimen consisted of peripheral blood mononuclear cells, obtained before any cancer treatment. The rearrangement joins TRBV6-1 to TRBJ1-5; 9 bases align to TRBD1. CDR3 sequence reads: CASSEVATGGHQPQHF. DNA of the CDR3: TGTGCCAGCAGTGAAGTTGCGACAGGGGGTCACCAGCCCCAGCATTTT.